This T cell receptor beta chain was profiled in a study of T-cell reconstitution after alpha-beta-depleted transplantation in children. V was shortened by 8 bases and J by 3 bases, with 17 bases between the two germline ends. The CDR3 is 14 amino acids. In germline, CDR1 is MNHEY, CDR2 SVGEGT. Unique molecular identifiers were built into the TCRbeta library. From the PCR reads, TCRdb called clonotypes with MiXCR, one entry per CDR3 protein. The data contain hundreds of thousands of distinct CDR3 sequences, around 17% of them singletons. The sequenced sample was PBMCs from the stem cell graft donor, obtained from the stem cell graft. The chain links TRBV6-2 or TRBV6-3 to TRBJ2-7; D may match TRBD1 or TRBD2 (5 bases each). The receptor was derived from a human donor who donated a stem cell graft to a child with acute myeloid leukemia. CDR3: CASGAPGSFYEQYF. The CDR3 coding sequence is TGTGCCAGCGGGGCGCCGGGATCGTTCTACGAGCAGTACTTC.